Listed here are 30 T cell receptor beta chains from one sample, sequenced in a study of T cell changes during pregnancy in multiple sclerosis. The assay was immunoSEQ multiplex PCR, and TCRdb's table has in-frame clones only and misses some. The table shows over 45,000 clones, with under 95% occurring only once. The sample was CD4+ T cells from peripheral blood mononuclear cells, taken in the second trimester of pregnancy. Receptor source: a female donor with multiple sclerosis, enrolled in a pregnancy study.

The CDR3 DNA sequence: TGTGCCAGCAGGGGGCCCAGCTCTGGAAACACCATATATTTT. Translation: CASRGPSSGNTIYF. The chain recombines TRBV7-9 with TRBJ1-3; possibly TRBD1 for D (5 bases). The CDR3 covers 14 residues. Germline V gene sequence: CDR1 SEHNR, CDR2 FQNEAQ (reference sequence). V shed 6 bases and J shed 0 bases, with 9 bases lying between them. Combining the CDR3 with reference TRBV7-9 and TRBJ1-3 gives the whole variable domain DTGVSQNPRHKITKRGQNVTFRCDPISEHNRLYWYRQTLGQGPEFLTYFQNEAQLEKSRLLSDRFSAERPKGSFSTLEIQRTEQGDSAMYLCASRGPSSGNTIYFGEGSWLTVV.

This chain uses TRBV29-1 with TRBJ2-7; 7 nucleotides line up with TRBD1. V lost 6 bases and J lost 2; bases outside the gene matches: 10. From germline, CDR1 is SQVTM and CDR2 ANQGSEA. CDR3 length equals 14 residues. The CDR3 DNA is TGCAGCGTAGCACGACAGGGTTCTACCTACGAGCAGTACTTC. Its protein product is CSVARQGSTYEQYF.

The gene calls are TRBV7-9 and TRBJ2-1; perhaps TRBD2 as D (6 bases). CDR1 SEHNR and CDR2 FQNEAQ come from the germline V gene (reference sequence). The CDR3 runs 12 residues. Trimming left V 0 bases short and J 16 bases short, with 13 bases between. This chain's CDR3 is CASSLAPGLPFF. The CDR3 DNA sequence: TGTGCCAGCAGCTTAGCCCCGGGACTTCCATTCTTC. The full variable domain, its missing parts supplied by reference TRBV7-9 and TRBJ2-1, is DTGVSQNPRHKITKRGQNVTFRCDPISEHNRLYWYRQTLGQGPEFLTYFQNEAQLEKSRLLSDRFSAERPKGSFSTLEIQRTEQGDSAMYLCASSLAPGLPFFGPGTRLTVL.

The V call is TRBV5-1, the J call TRBJ1-2; unclear D gene. The CDR3 is made up of 14 amino acids. Trimming took 3 bases from V and 3 from J, leaving 12 bases between them. Germline-derived CDR1 and CDR2 are SGHRS and YFSETQ. CDR3 DNA sequence: TGCGCCAGCAGCTACTTATCCGTCGACTATGGCTACACCTTC. Translation: CASSYLSVDYGYTF.

In this sample, this clone turned up a few times. This chain uses TRBV27 with TRBJ1-1; D is uncertain. This CDR3 is 13 amino acids long. The germline V gene encodes CDR1 MNHEY and CDR2 SMNVEV (reference sequence). V was clipped by 2 bases and J by 1 base, with 5 bases between them. As DNA, the CDR3 is TGTGCCAGCAGTTTAAGACAGAACACTGAAGCTTTCTTT. Its translation: CASSLRQNTEAFF.

In DNA, the CDR3 is TGTGCCAGCGGGGGACAGGGTTTTTCCAATGAGCAGTTCTTC. The encoded protein is CASGGQGFSNEQFF. This chain uses TRBV2 with TRBJ2-1; TRBD1 agrees at 9 bases. The CDR3 covers 14 residues. V was pared by 8 bases and J by 6 bases, with 8 bases of the junction left unmatched. Germline CDR1 SNHLY, CDR2 FYNNEI.

This clone showed up just a few times. The V call is TRBV4-2, the J call TRBJ1-1; tentative D call: TRBD1 (5 bases). CDR1 is LGHNA, CDR2 YNFKEQ, per germline. V lost 6 bases and J lost 3, with 17 bases in between. The CDR3 covers 15 residues. The CDR3 protein is CASRGEVGRDTEAFF. In DNA, the CDR3 is TGTGCCAGCAGAGGTGAAGTGGGCAGGGACACTGAAGCTTTCTTT.

The chain combines TRBV29-1 with TRBJ2-5; 12 bases line up with TRBD2. This CDR3 contains 14 residues. Germline values: CDR1 SQVTM, CDR2 ANQGSEA. J lost 6 bases, V lost 4 bases, and 6 bases had no gene match. CDR3 coding DNA: TGCAGCGTTGGGACTAGCGGGGCTATACAGACCCAGTACTTC. Protein sequence: CSVGTSGAIQTQYF.

The CDR3 bases are TGTGCCAGCTCCCGGACAGGGGTGACTGAAGCTTTCTTT. It encodes CASSRTGVTEAFF. The V call is TRBV7-9, the J call TRBJ1-1; 9 bases line up with TRBD1. In germline, CDR1 is SEHNR, CDR2 FQNEAQ (reference sequence). This CDR3 is built from 13 residues. V shed 8 bases and J 5 bases; nucleotides not matched to a gene: 6.

CDR3 DNA sequence: TGTGCCAGCAGGGAGACGAGGGGGCAAGATACGCAGTATTTT. Its protein product is CASRETRGQDTQYF. This chain connects TRBV7-8 to TRBJ2-3, with 7 nucleotides matching TRBD1. Per the germline V gene, CDR1 is SGHVS and CDR2 is FQNEAQ. The CDR3 totals 14 residues. The ends lost 6 bases at V and 5 bases at J; junction bases unmatched: 8.

This clone was seen a handful of times. The rearrangement uses TRBV2 and TRBJ1-5; D remains unclear. Deletions cut 7 bases from V and 5 bases from J, with 18 bases between. The CDR3 contains 15 residues. Germline-derived CDR1 and CDR2 are SNHLY and FYNNEI. Written as DNA, the CDR3 is TGTGCCAGCACCGGAGGTGCAGACTTCCATCAGCCCCAGCATTTT. The encoded protein is CASTGGADFHQPQHF.

The chain couples TRBV9 to TRBJ1-4; D not certain. The CDR3 covers 15 residues. The ends were cut back, 6 bases at V and 5 bases at J, with 17 bases in the middle. From germline, CDR1 is SGDLS and CDR2 YYNGEE. CDR3: CASTGNPFRNEKLFF. The CDR3 coding sequence is TGTGCCAGCACGGGGAACCCGTTCCGAAATGAAAAACTGTTTTTT.

The chain is built from TRBV28 and TRBJ1-4; D is possibly TRBD1 (5 bases). The V gene's germline CDR1 is MDHEN and CDR2 SYDVKM. Trimming took 6 bases from V and 4 from J, leaving 9 bases between them. CDR3 length: 13 residues. CDR3 sequence reads: CASRGRGNEKLFF. In nucleotides, the CDR3 is TGTGCCAGCAGGGGGAGGGGTAATGAAAAACTGTTTTTT.

V gene TRBV5-6 combines with J gene TRBJ1-1; TRBD1 matches 9 bases. With V trimmed by 3 bases and J by 3 bases, 9 bases remained unmatched. From germline, CDR1 is SGHDT and CDR2 YYEEEE. The CDR3 has 16 amino acids. CDR3 sequence reads: CASSSNLQGADTEAFF. Written as DNA, the CDR3 is TGTGCCAGCAGCTCGAATTTACAGGGGGCGGACACTGAAGCTTTCTTT.

The V and J genes are TRBV28 and TRBJ2-7, with D possibly being TRBD2 (6 bases). The CDR3 is 14 amino acids. V dropped 3 bases and J dropped 5 bases, with 14 bases sitting between them. Germline V gene lookup returns CDR1 MDHEN and CDR2 SYDVKM. CDR3 nucleotides: TGTGCCAGCAGTTTTGCTGCGGGATTCCACGAGCAGTACTTC. Translation gives CASSFAAGFHEQYF.

The chain has TRBV6-6 and TRBJ2-5, with 7 bases that match TRBD2. The CDR3 length is 12 residues. Unmatched junction bases numbered 6, after V lost 7 bases and J lost 7 bases. Germline V gives CDR1 MNHNY, CDR2 SVGAGI (reference sequence). The chain's CDR3 is CASKAGDVTQYF. The CDR3 coding sequence is TGTGCCAGCAAGGCGGGAGACGTGACCCAGTACTTC.

This sequence joins TRBV19 and TRBJ1-5; a possible D gene is TRBD1 (5 bases). Trimming pared 6 bases from V and 0 bases from J, leaving 24 bases between. Germline V gene sequence: CDR1 LNHDA, CDR2 SQIVND (reference sequence). The CDR3 is 19 residues long. CDR3 loop: CASSQGFVAGVNSNQPQHF. The CDR3 region has the DNA TGTGCCAGTAGCCAGGGATTTGTTGCGGGGGTAAATAGCAATCAGCCCCAGCATTTT.

V and J are TRBV28 and TRBJ1-2; no clear D gene. Per the germline V gene, CDR1 is MDHEN and CDR2 is SYDVKM. This CDR3 region has 14 residues. The germline V and J ends were trimmed by 3 bases and 2 bases, with 10 bases remaining between them. CDR3: CASSFSDVNYGYTF. The CDR3 DNA reads as TGTGCCAGCAGTTTTTCAGATGTGAACTATGGCTACACCTTC.

The chain links TRBV5-6 to TRBJ1-6; D unclear. V dropped 4 bases and J dropped 10 bases, with 12 bases sitting between them. Per the germline V gene, CDR1 is SGHDT and CDR2 is YYEEEE. The CDR3 consists of 13 residues. The DNA of the CDR3 is TGTGCCAGCAGCGCAGGAATGAACTCACCCCTCCACTTT. Translated, it gives CASSAGMNSPLHF.

The rearrangement uses TRBV25-1 and TRBJ1-2; D remains unclear. The CDR3 sequence is 16 residues long. CDR1 MGHDK and CDR2 SYGVNS come from the germline V gene. Trimming pared 5 bases from V and 10 bases from J, leaving 26 bases between. This CDR3 reads CASSPTLGLSESDYTF. In DNA form, the CDR3 reads TGTGCCAGCAGTCCAACCCTAGGTCTCTCCGAGAGTGACTACACCTTC.

This rearrangement joins TRBV2 to TRBJ2-2, with a tentative D call TRBD2 (5 bases). Trimming took 8 bases from V and 6 from J, leaving 19 bases between them. Germline V lookup: CDR1 SNHLY, CDR2 FYNNEI. The CDR3 totals 15 residues. For the CDR3, the DNA is TGTGCCAGCGGAGGCAGCGCTGTGGGTTCCGGGGAGCTGTTTTTT. It codes for CASGGSAVGSGELFF.

This clone was detected only a few times. V is TRBV6-5 and J is TRBJ1-6, with 8 bases aligning to TRBD1. There are 15 residues in the CDR3. Trimming at V came to 6 bases and at J to 3 bases, leaving 4 bases not matched to a gene. Germline-derived CDR1 and CDR2 are MNHEY and SVGAGI. The CDR3 DNA follows: TGTGCCAGCAGAGGACAGGGAGGCTATAATTCACCCCTCCACTTT. Its protein product is CASRGQGGYNSPLHF.

This chain connects TRBV18 to TRBJ2-2; D gene uncertain. The CDR3 has 14 residues. V shed 2 bases and J shed 1 base, with 5 bases lying between them. Germline CDR1 KGHSH, CDR2 LQKENI. CDR3 nucleotides: TGTGCCAGCTCACCATCAGGGAACACCGGGGAGCTGTTTTTT. Its translation is CASSPSGNTGELFF.

The rearrangement joins TRBV28 to TRBJ2-5; D possibly corresponds to TRBD2 (5 bases). V was cut by 3 bases and J by 3 bases, with 17 bases left in between. The CDR3 is 16 residues long. Germline V CDR1 and CDR2: MDHEN, SYDVKM. CDR3 DNA sequence: TGTGCCAGCAGTTTGTTCGGACTGTCCGCCAAAGAGACCCAGTACTTC. Protein sequence: CASSLFGLSAKETQYF.

The rearrangement uses TRBV27 and TRBJ2-3; TRBD1 matches at 8 bases. Germline CDR1 is MNHEY and CDR2 is SMNVEV (reference sequence). Trimming at V came to 0 bases and at J to 6 bases, leaving 14 bases not matched to a gene. The CDR3 runs to 18 residues. DNA of the CDR3: TGTGCCAGCAGTTTATCCTCCCCCGGGTGGACAGGGTCGGATACGCAGTATTTT. It yields the protein CASSLSSPGWTGSDTQYF.

The chain has TRBV4-2 and TRBJ1-2, with D possibly TRBD1 on 5 matching bases. V shed 3 bases and J shed 8 bases, with 13 bases lying between them. The CDR3 length is 13 residues. In germline, CDR1 is LGHNA, CDR2 YNFKEQ. CDR3 residues: CASSQGRLGGYTF. CDR3 sequence (DNA): TGTGCCAGCAGCCAGGGGCGCCTAGGGGGCTACACCTTC.

The chain links TRBV6-7 to TRBJ2-6; 7 nucleotides match TRBD1. TRBV6-7 is marked as an open reading frame, function uncertain. V shed 7 bases and J 2 bases; nucleotides not matched to a gene: 11. CDR3 length: 17 amino acids. The DNA of the CDR3 is TGTGCCAGCATTCCCCAACCGAGGGGGCCTGGGGCCAACGTCCTGACTTTC. This translates into CASIPQPRGPGANVLTF.

J is TRBJ2-2 and V is TRBV27, with a possible D match to TRBD1 (6 bases). Germline CDR1 MNHEY, CDR2 SMNVEV (reference sequence). The CDR3 spans 15 residues. Trimming took 3 bases from V and 0 from J, leaving 8 bases between them. CDR3 bases: TGTGCCAGCAGTTTGGGACACGCGAACACCGGGGAGCTGTTTTTT. Protein sequence: CASSLGHANTGELFF.

This rearrangement joins TRBV27 to TRBJ1-5; unclear D gene. Trimming removed 7 bases at V and 3 bases at J, with 10 bases between. The CDR3 is 13 amino acids. CDR1 is MNHEY, CDR2 SMNVEV, per germline (reference sequence). CDR3 protein: CASTEGANQPQHF. The CDR3 region has the DNA TGTGCCAGCACAGAAGGAGCCAATCAGCCCCAGCATTTT.

This clone came up once. CDR3 nucleotide sequence: TGTGCCAGCAGTTTCATCCAAGCGCCATCCTACAATGAGCAGTTCTTC. Amino acid sequence: CASSFIQAPSYNEQFF. The rearrangement uses TRBV27 and TRBJ2-1; D unclear. Germline CDR1 MNHEY, CDR2 SMNVEV (reference sequence). There are 16 residues in the CDR3. V lost 3 bases and J 1 base, leaving 13 bases between the germline ends.